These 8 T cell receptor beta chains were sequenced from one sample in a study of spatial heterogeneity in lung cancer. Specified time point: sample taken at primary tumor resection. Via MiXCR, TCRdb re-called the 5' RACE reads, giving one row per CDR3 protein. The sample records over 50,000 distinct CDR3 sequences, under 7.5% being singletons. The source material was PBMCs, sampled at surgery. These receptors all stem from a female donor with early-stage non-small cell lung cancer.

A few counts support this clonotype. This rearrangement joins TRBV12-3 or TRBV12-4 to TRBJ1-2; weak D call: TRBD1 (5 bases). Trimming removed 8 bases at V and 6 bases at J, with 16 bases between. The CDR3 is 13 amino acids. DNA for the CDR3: TGTGCCAGCGCAACGGGGGTCTACAATGGCTACACCTTC. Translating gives CASATGVYNGYTF.

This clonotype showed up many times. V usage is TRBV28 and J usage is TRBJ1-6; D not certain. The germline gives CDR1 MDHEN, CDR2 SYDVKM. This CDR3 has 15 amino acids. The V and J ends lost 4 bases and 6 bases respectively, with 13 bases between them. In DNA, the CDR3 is TGTGCCAGCAGTTATGCTGAGCGCCCTAATTCACCCCTCCACTTT. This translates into CASSYAERPNSPLHF.

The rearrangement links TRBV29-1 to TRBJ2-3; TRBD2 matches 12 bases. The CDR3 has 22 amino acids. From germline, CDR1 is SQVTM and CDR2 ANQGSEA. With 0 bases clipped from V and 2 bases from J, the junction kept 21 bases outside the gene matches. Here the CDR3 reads CSVEDRRRTSEGLAGNTDTQYF. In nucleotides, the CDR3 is TGCAGCGTTGAAGATCGAAGGAGAACCTCCGAAGGACTAGCGGGAAACACAGATACGCAGTATTTT.

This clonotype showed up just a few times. The CDR3 region is CASSSRNRGLLGNTIYF. The CDR3 nucleotides are TGTGCCAGCAGCTCGAGAAACAGGGGGCTCTTAGGAAACACCATATATTTT. The chain couples TRBV7-3 to TRBJ1-3; 9 nucleotides align to TRBD1. There are 17 residues in the CDR3. With V trimmed by 4 bases and J by 4 bases, 11 bases remained unmatched. Germline V gene data show CDR1 as SGHTA and CDR2 as FQGTGA.

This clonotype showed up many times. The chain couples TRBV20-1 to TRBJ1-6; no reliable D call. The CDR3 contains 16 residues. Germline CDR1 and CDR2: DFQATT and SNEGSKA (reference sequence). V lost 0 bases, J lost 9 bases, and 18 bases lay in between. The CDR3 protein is CSARDPRVGFSSPLHF. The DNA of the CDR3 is TGCAGTGCTAGAGACCCAAGAGTTGGTTTCAGTTCACCCCTCCACTTT.

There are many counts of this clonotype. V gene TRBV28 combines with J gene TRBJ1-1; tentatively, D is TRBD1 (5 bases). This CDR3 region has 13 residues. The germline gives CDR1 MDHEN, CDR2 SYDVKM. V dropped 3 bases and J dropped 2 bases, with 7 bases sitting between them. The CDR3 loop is CASSFGTNTEAFF. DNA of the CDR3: TGTGCCAGCAGTTTCGGGACCAACACTGAAGCTTTCTTT.

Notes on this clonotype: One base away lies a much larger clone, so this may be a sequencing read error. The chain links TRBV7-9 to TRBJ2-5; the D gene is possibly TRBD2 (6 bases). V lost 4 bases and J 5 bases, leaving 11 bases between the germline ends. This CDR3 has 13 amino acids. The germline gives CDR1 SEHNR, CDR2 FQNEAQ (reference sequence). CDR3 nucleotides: TGTGCCAGCAGCTCGCGGGGTTTTGAGACCCAGTACTTC. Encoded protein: CASSSRGFETQYF.

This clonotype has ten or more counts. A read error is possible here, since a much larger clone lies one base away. CDR3 nucleotide sequence: TGCAGTGCTAGGGAACTAGTGGGACCTACCTACGAGCAGTACTTC. This translates into CSARELVGPTYEQYF. The V call is TRBV20-1, the J call TRBJ2-7, with D possibly being TRBD1 or TRBD2 (5 bases each). This CDR3 region has 15 residues. V was shortened by 3 bases and J by 2 bases, with 17 bases between the two germline ends. CDR1 and CDR2 from the germline V gene are DFQATT and SNEGSKA (reference sequence).